This T cell receptor (beta chain) was sequenced in a study of blood T cell repertoires in COVID-19. Study background: Both acute and convalescent COVID-19 samples were obtained from the United States, Italy and Spain. Sources were T cells, B-cell-depleted T cells, or PBMCs; the material itself was cDNA or gDNA.

Per the authors' pipeline: Researchers report that nucleated cell counts were estimated from reference gene primer amplification. Method: immunoSEQ multiplex PCR; TCRdb's copy keeps in-frame clones and lacks some. The D gene and trimming were derived from the DNA, and the V and J assignments and clone size from that table. The table has about 110,000 clones, around 83% seen once. Germline V gene lookup returns CDR1 SGHTA and CDR2 FQGNSA. There are 19 residues in the CDR3. The junction had 11 bases not matched to a gene; V was cut back by 3 bases and J by 1 base. The chain links TRBV7-2 to TRBJ1-6; 8 bases agree with TRBD1. The specimen sequenced was peripheral blood. This clonotype was obtained from an elderly woman with active or convalescent COVID-19. This CDR3 is CASSFWTGIKESYNSPLHF. CDR3 in DNA: TGTGCCAGCAGCTTCTGGACAGGGATAAAGGAATCCTATAATTCACCCCTCCACTTT. Supplemented by reference TRBV7-2 and TRBJ1-6, the full variable domain reads GAGVSQSPSNKVTEKGKDVELRCDPISGHTALYWYRQSLGQGLEFLIYFQGNSAPDKSGLPSDRFSAERTGGSVSTLTIQRTQQEDSAVYLCASSFWTGIKESYNSPLHFGNGTRLTVT.